This T cell receptor beta chain came from a study of CD8 T cells in Susac syndrome. Germline V gene data show CDR1 as KGHDR and CDR2 as SFDVKD. Losses at the gene ends were 4 bases for V and 4 bases for J; bases not matched to a gene: 5. CDR3 length: 16 amino acids. Reverse transcription of roughly 0.5 to 1 ug RNA was carried out with random hexamers. Multiplex immunoSEQ PCR targeted 54 Vbeta and 13 Jbeta TCR beta segments. MiXCR, applied by TCRdb to the immunoSEQ multiplex PCR reads, yields one record per CDR3 protein. The table shows 170,000 or so distinct CDR3 sequences, with about 94% occurring only once.

The V gene is TRBV24-1, the J gene TRBJ2-1; 11 bases are shared with TRBD2. This sequence was found in a human donor with Susac syndrome. Sequenced input: CD4+ T cells from PBMCs. CDR3: CATSDATSGVYNEQFF. CDR3 coding DNA: TGTGCCACCAGTGACGCGACTAGCGGGGTATACAATGAGCAGTTCTTC.